This section outlines one TCR beta chain sequence together with its context. What antigen it recognizes has not been identified. No per-base quality is available; no much larger clone lies one base away. The library relied on the immunoSEQ multiplex PCR assay. TCRdb took this table from immuneACCESS and kept in-frame rearrangements with V and J called. Such tables lack part of the clones; where checked against another copy, unresolved V genes explain under half of the gap, and the rest is unexplained. Within this sample are around 35,000 clones, with approximately 84% of them counted one time only. Around 1.8% of the sample rests with the top ten. This entry belongs to a study of Siglec-9 on CD8 T cells in melanoma (dated by TCRdb to between 2018 and 2020). A note on the overall study: Siglec-9 expression on CD8+ T cells and the role of Siglec-9 in regulating T cells in the melanoma tumor microenvironment were investigated in the study.

Measured from the cysteine to the phenylalanine, the CDR3 is 18 residues long. Only the CDR3 DNA stays, 54 bases, in frame from base 1. CDR1 and CDR2 (MDHEN, SYDVKM) derive from the germline V gene. Germline trimming: 4 bases from V, 0 bases from J; junction bases outside gene matches: 9. Beyond this particular receptor, the publication reports: Siglec-9 was reported to mark and regulate an effector memory CD8+ T-cell subset that appeared to accumulate within melanoma tumors.

Recombination joined TRBV28 with TRBJ1-5; 10 of the junction bases match TRBD1. This clonotype was obtained from a human donor in good health. The sequencing input was Siglec-9- CD8+ T cells sorted from blood. This specimen's cell subset or site label, per the study, means: CD8 T cells lacking Siglec-9. The DNA sequence reads TGTGCCAGCAGTTACCCCCGGGACAGGGGTGATAGCAATCAGCCCCAGCATTTT. Translated, this is CASSYPRDRGDSNQPQHF.